Only one count was recorded for the clone carrying this T cell receptor beta chain. Its specificity is not known. The data were taken from a study of post-analysis software for immune sequencing data. Study summary: The disease courses spanned relapsing-remitting, secondary progressive and progressive-relapsing forms of multiple sclerosis. Notes on the study in general: Elevated frequency relative to controls characterized a handful of TRBV segments in patients, TRBV5-6, TRBV5-1 and TRBV20-1 among them. When compared against controls, multiple sclerosis patients showed significantly lower normalized Chao1 diversity.

Sequencing libraries made from TCR beta cDNA carried unique molecular identifiers. Each batch of 1 to 10 million T cells produced roughly 500,000 cDNA molecules. Each CDR3 protein is one row after TCRdb ran MiXCR on the PCR reads. The sample holds approximately 630,000 distinct CDR3 sequences, roughly three fifths seen once. The CDR3 totals 13 residues. CDR1 SQVTM and CDR2 ANQGSEA come from the germline V gene. The TCR originated in a girl aged 2-10 years with multiple sclerosis. Sample: blood. The chain combines TRBV29-1 with TRBJ2-7; D is perhaps TRBD1 or TRBD2 (5 bases each). The J call may be mistaken, given a closer DNA end match to TRBJ2-5. CDR3 amino acids: CSVVGVGEETQYF. CDR3 DNA sequence: TGCAGCGTTGTGGGGGTGGGAGAGGAGACCCAGTACTTC.